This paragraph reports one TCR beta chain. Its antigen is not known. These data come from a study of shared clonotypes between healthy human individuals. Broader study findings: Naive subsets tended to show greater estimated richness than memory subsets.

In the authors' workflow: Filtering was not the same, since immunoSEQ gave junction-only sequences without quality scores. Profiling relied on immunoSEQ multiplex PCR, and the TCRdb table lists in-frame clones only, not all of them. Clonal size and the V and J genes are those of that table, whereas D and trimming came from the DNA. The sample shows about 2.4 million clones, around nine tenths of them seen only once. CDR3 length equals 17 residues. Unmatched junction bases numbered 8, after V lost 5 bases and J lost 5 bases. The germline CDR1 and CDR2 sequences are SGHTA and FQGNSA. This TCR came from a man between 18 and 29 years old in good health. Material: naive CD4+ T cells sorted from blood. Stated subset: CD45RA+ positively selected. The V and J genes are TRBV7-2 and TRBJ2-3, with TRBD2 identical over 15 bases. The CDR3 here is CASSQGTSGGRKDTQYF. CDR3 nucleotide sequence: TGTGCCAGCAGCCAAGGGACTAGCGGGGGGCGGAAAGATACGCAGTATTTT.